The 30 T cell receptor beta chains reported below all come from one sample, sequenced in a study of beta chain features in type 1 diabetes (dated by TCRdb to the late 2010s). Library creation used the immunoSEQ multiplex PCR assay. All of the isolated RNA was reverse transcribed with the High Capacity cDNA Reverse Transcription Kit, so expressed TCRB transcripts were sequenced. In its TCRdb copy, this immuneACCESS table keeps in-frame sequences only and misses some clones. Where compared with another copy, unresolved V genes explain less than half of these, and the others have no known cause. This sample gives 400,000 to 600,000 clones in total; around 28% of them show up just once. Clones ranked in the top ten supply 0.06% to 0.07% of the sample. The sequenced sample consisted of naive CD4+ T cells from blood. Interpreted using the paper, the cell subset or site label stands for: true naive CD4+ T cells. Receptors were obtained from a man younger than 35 in good health.

This sequence joins TRBV5-1 and TRBJ2-5; no firm D call. CDR3 length: 14 residues. Trimming removed 0 bases from V and 1 base from J, with 7 bases in between. In germline, CDR1 is SGHRS, CDR2 YFSETQ. CDR3 coding DNA: TGCGCCAGCAGCTTGGGGTATGGCCAAGAGACCCAGTACTTC. Residues: CASSLGYGQETQYF.

The V gene is TRBV21-1, the J gene TRBJ2-1. TRBV21-1 is classified as a pseudogene. The CDR3 is made up of 14 amino acids. The CDR3 sequence: CASRSPQTDNEQFF. CDR3 bases: TGTGCCAGCAGGTCCCCCCAAACCGACAATGAGCAGTTCTTC.

The chain combines TRBV14 with TRBJ2-1; D unresolved. This CDR3 contains 17 residues. In germline, CDR1 is SGHDN, CDR2 FVKESK. Trimming removed 1 base from V and 0 bases from J, with 13 bases in between. The CDR3 is CASSQVPSLRSYNEQFF. The CDR3 region has the DNA TGTGCCAGCAGCCAAGTTCCGAGCCTTCGCTCCTACAATGAGCAGTTCTTC.

This clone was seen only a few times. The rearrangement uses TRBV28 and TRBJ1-1, with TRBD1 as a possible D gene (5 bases). CDR1 is MDHEN, CDR2 SYDVKM, per germline. V was cut by 6 bases and J by 1 base, with 9 bases left in between. This CDR3 region has 13 residues. DNA of the CDR3: TGTGCCAGCAGATACAGGAAGAACACTGAAGCTTTCTTT. It is translated as CASRYRKNTEAFF. The whole variable domain, remainder taken from reference TRBV28 and TRBJ1-1, is DVKVTQSSRYLVKRTGEKVFLECVQDMDHENMFWYRQDPGLGLRLIYFSYDVKMKEKGDIPEGYSVSREKKERFSLILESASTNQTSMYLCASRYRKNTEAFFGQGTRLTVV.

The chain has TRBV30 and TRBJ2-1, with 9 nucleotides matching TRBD2. This CDR3 is 14 amino acids long. V was pared by 4 bases and J by 4 bases, with 5 bases of the junction left unmatched. Per germline, CDR1 GTSNPN and CDR2 SVGIG (reference sequence). The CDR3 nucleotides read TGTGCCTGGATTCTGACTAGCGGTTACAATGAGCAGTTCTTC. Translating gives CAWILTSGYNEQFF.

In its sample, this clone was seen a few times. This sample also contains other DNA sequences that code for the same CDR3. V gene TRBV30 combines with J gene TRBJ1-5; no definite D call. The CDR3 spans 13 residues. Germline V gene sequence: CDR1 GTSNPN, CDR2 SVGIG (reference sequence). V was clipped by 0 bases and J by 2 bases, with 5 bases between them. CDR3 sequence (DNA): TGTGCCTGGAGTGTACGGGGCAATCAGCCCCAGCATTTT. As protein: CAWSVRGNQPQHF.

This clone was seen a few times. The chain is built from TRBV5-6 and TRBJ2-7; 8 nucleotides match TRBD2. Per the germline V gene, CDR1 is SGHDT and CDR2 is YYEEEE. The CDR3 length is 15 residues. V trimming: 3 bases; J trimming: 4 bases; junction bases outside the gene matches: 9. The CDR3, as DNA: TGTGCCAGCAGCTCTACGGCGGGACTAGAATACGAGCAGTACTTC. It translates to CASSSTAGLEYEQYF.

The DNA of the CDR3 is TGTGCCTGGACCCGGACGATACAGGAGGCTAATGAAAAACTGTTTTTT. It codes for CAWTRTIQEANEKLFF. The J gene is TRBJ1-4, the V gene TRBV30; D possibly corresponds to TRBD1 (5 bases). CDR3 length equals 16 residues. Germline CDR1 and CDR2: GTSNPN and SVGIG (reference sequence). Trimming removed 4 bases at V and 3 bases at J, with 18 bases between.

This clone was found a few times. The rearrangement joins TRBV5-4 to TRBJ2-7, with 8 bases matching TRBD2. Germline assignment: CDR1 SGHNT and CDR2 YYREEE (reference sequence). CDR3 length: 12 residues. Trimming at V came to 4 bases and at J to 3 bases, leaving 0 bases not matched to a gene. The CDR3 DNA is TGTGCCAGCAGCCGGGAGGGCTACGAGCAGTACTTC. This gives the protein CASSREGYEQYF.

This clone was observed a few times. The genes are TRBV6-5 and TRBJ1-5; maybe TRBD1 (6 bases). CDR1 is MNHEY and CDR2 is SVGAGI in the germline V gene. This CDR3 has 15 amino acids. The germline V and J ends were trimmed by 5 bases and 0 bases, with 11 bases remaining between them. The CDR3, as DNA: TGTGCCAGCAGTGGCGGACAGAGTAGCAATCAGCCCCAGCATTTT. Translated, it gives CASSGGQSSNQPQHF.

This clone has only one observation. The chain combines TRBV5-4 with TRBJ1-1; 9 bases match TRBD1. This CDR3 has 14 amino acids. Germline trimming cut 4 bases from V and 1 base from J; bases unmatched to any gene: 2. Germline-derived CDR1 and CDR2 are SGHNT and YYREEE (reference sequence). The CDR3 coding sequence is TGTGCCAGCAGCCCGGGACAGGGGAACACTGAAGCTTTCTTT. This codes for CASSPGQGNTEAFF.

The chain recombines TRBV7-9 with TRBJ2-7, with 7 bases that match TRBD1. Germline V lookup: CDR1 SEHNR, CDR2 FQNEAQ (reference sequence). The CDR3 has 15 amino acids. Trimming cost V 6 bases and J 2 bases; bases outside gene matches: 10. DNA for the CDR3: TGTGCCAGCAGTTTGGTGGACAGGTGGACCTACGAGCAGTACTTC. Protein: CASSLVDRWTYEQYF. Combining the CDR3 with reference TRBV7-9 and TRBJ2-7 gives the whole variable domain DTGVSQNPRHKITKRGQNVTFRCDPISEHNRLYWYRQTLGQGPEFLTYFQNEAQLEKSRLLSDRFSAERPKGSFSTLEIQRTEQGDSAMYLCASSLVDRWTYEQYFGPGTRLTVT.

This chain joins TRBV7-2 and TRBJ2-7; D is undetermined. The germline V and J ends were trimmed by 4 bases and 1 base, with 14 bases remaining between them. The CDR3 length is 15 residues. Looked up from germline, CDR1 is SGHTA and CDR2 is FQGNSA. DNA for the CDR3: TGTGCCAGCAGCTCTTTCGGTGGGCCGTCCTACGAGCAGTACTTC. It specifies CASSSFGGPSYEQYF.

As for this clone: The junction departs from the called germline gene at one end, perhaps through a read error. J is TRBJ1-1 and V is TRBV29-1; a possible D gene is TRBD1 (5 bases). The CDR3 covers 11 residues. Per germline, CDR1 SQVTM and CDR2 ANQGSEA. CDR3 region: CSVEGAAGAFF. In DNA form, the CDR3 reads TGCAGCGTCGAAGGGGCAGCTGGGGCTTTCTTT.

The chain is built from TRBV5-1 and TRBJ2-1, with D perhaps matching TRBD1 or TRBD2 (5 bases each). Germline V lookup: CDR1 SGHRS, CDR2 YFSETQ. This CDR3 has 14 residues. The germline V and J ends were trimmed by 7 bases and 8 bases, with 19 bases remaining between them. The CDR3 DNA follows: TGCGCCAGCGCGCCCCGGGACCCAAACGATGAGCAGTTCTTC. Translation: CASAPRDPNDEQFF.

V and J are TRBV9 and TRBJ1-2; tentative D call: TRBD1 (6 bases). The germline gives CDR1 SGDLS, CDR2 YYNGEE. The CDR3 is 14 amino acids. The V end lost 3 bases, the J end lost 0 bases, and 9 bases lay between the germline ends. The CDR3 region has the DNA TGTGCCAGCAGCGAACAGGGTACTAACTATGGCTACACCTTC. Protein product: CASSEQGTNYGYTF. Full variable domain (outside the CDR3, taken from reference TRBV9 and TRBJ1-2): DSGVTQTPKHLITATGQRVTLRCSPRSGDLSVYWYQQSLDQGLQFLIQYYNGEERAKGNILERFSAQQFPDLHSELNLSSLELGDSALYFCASSEQGTNYGYTFGSGTRLTVV.

This clone was picked up a small number of times. CDR3 DNA: TGTGCCAGCAGCTCCCCCAGGGCTGGGGCCAACGTCCTGACTTTC. Translating gives CASSSPRAGANVLTF. The V gene is TRBV7-9, the J gene TRBJ2-6; TRBD1 might be the D (5 bases). The germline CDR1 and CDR2 sequences are SEHNR and FQNEAQ (reference sequence). This CDR3 comprises 15 residues. V was cut by 4 bases and J by 2 bases, with 9 bases left in between.

On this clone itself: Other DNA sequences in this sample translate to the same CDR3. The chain recombines TRBV29-1 with TRBJ2-5; D assignment may be TRBD1 or TRBD2 (5 bases each). Trimming stripped 3 bases from V and 4 bases from J, with 9 bases between. From germline, CDR1 is SQVTM and CDR2 ANQGSEA. The CDR3 extends over 12 amino acids. CDR3 DNA: TGCAGCGTTGATCGTGGGGGAGAGACCCAGTACTTC. Protein product: CSVDRGGETQYF.

This clone appeared a few times. V usage is TRBV7-8 and J usage is TRBJ2-5; D not certain. This CDR3 is built from 12 residues. Trimming pared 0 bases from V and 5 bases from J, leaving 4 bases between. Germline V CDR1 and CDR2: SGHVS, FQNEAQ. CDR3 protein: CASSLAAETQYF. CDR3 DNA sequence: TGTGCCAGCAGCTTAGCAGCTGAGACCCAGTACTTC.

The gene calls are TRBV30 and TRBJ2-3; tentative D call: TRBD2 (5 bases). The V end lost 2 bases, the J end lost 2 bases, and 11 bases lay between the germline ends. Germline CDR1 is GTSNPN and CDR2 is SVGIG (reference sequence). This CDR3 is built from 14 residues. The CDR3 sequence: CAWSSQRHTDTQYF. As DNA, the CDR3 is TGTGCCTGGAGTTCCCAGCGGCACACAGATACGCAGTATTTT. Combining the CDR3 with reference TRBV30 and TRBJ2-3 gives the whole variable domain SQTIHQWPATLVQPVGSPLSLECTVEGTSNPNLYWYRQAAGRGLQLLFYSVGIGQISSEVPQNLSASRPQDRQFILSSKKLLLSDSGFYLCAWSSQRHTDTQYFGPGTRLTVL.

The chain is built from TRBV11-2 and TRBJ2-2; a weak D match, TRBD2 (5 bases). The germline V gene encodes CDR1 SGHAT and CDR2 FQNNGV. Trimming left V 7 bases short and J 2 bases short, with 14 bases between. This CDR3 is built from 15 residues. CDR3 amino acids: CASIRAELNTGELFF. CDR3 nucleotide sequence: TGTGCCAGCATACGAGCGGAGCTAAACACCGGGGAGCTGTTTTTT.

This clone was seen only a few times. CDR3 residues: CASSLDRGLAKNIQYF. The CDR3 nucleotides read TGTGCCAGCAGCTTGGACAGGGGGCTAGCCAAAAACATTCAGTACTTC. This chain uses TRBV5-8 with TRBJ2-4; TRBD1 matches 9 bases. From germline, CDR1 is SGHTS and CDR2 YDEGEE. This CDR3 contains 16 residues. The J segment lost 0 bases and the V segment lost 0 bases, leaving 1 base of the junction unmatched.

This sequence joins TRBV13 and TRBJ2-1; D uncertain. Trimming left V 8 bases short and J 9 bases short, with 23 bases between. CDR3 length equals 15 residues. Germline V gene lookup returns CDR1 PRHDT and CDR2 FYEKMQ (reference sequence). The CDR3 DNA sequence: TGTGCCAGCGATATAGGGCGAAGAGTTTTGGGTGAGCAGTTCTTC. It specifies CASDIGRRVLGEQFF. Variable domain in full (rest from reference TRBV13 and TRBJ2-1): AAGVIQSPRHLIKEKRETATLKCYPIPRHDTVYWYQQGPGQDPQFLISFYEKMQSDKGSIPDRFSAQQFSDYHSELNMSSLELGDSALYFCASDIGRRVLGEQFFGPGTRLTVL.

This clone was seen more than once but under ten times. The genes are TRBV12-5 and TRBJ2-1; D might be TRBD1 (6 bases). The CDR3 is made up of 16 amino acids. Germline assignment: CDR1 LGHNT and CDR2 FRNRAP. Trimming pared 5 bases from V and 10 bases from J, leaving 24 bases between. CDR3 coding DNA: TGTGCTAGTGGTGTGACCCAAGGGGGAGTGGCAGGAGAGCAGTTCTTC. Translated, it gives CASGVTQGGVAGEQFF.

This clone showed up just a few times. CDR3: CASSLGQRAGTGELFF. DNA for the CDR3: TGTGCCAGCAGCTTGGGCCAGCGGGCCGGCACCGGGGAGCTGTTTTTT. This chain uses TRBV5-4 with TRBJ2-2; D perhaps matches TRBD2 (6 bases). This CDR3 region has 16 residues. Per the germline V gene, CDR1 is SGHNT and CDR2 is YYREEE (reference sequence). Trimming took off 0 bases at V and 4 bases at J, with 13 bases between the two ends.

The CDR3 DNA reads as TGCGCCAGCAGCCAATTAGGGCGGAAGGACACCGGGGAGCTGTTTTTT. It codes for CASSQLGRKDTGELFF. The V call is TRBV4-1, the J call TRBJ2-2; D not certain. The CDR3 runs to 16 residues. With 2 bases removed from V and 3 bases from J, the gap between germline ends came to 13 bases. Germline CDR1 MGHRA, CDR2 YSYEKL.

V is TRBV18 and J is TRBJ2-2; 9 bases are shared with TRBD2. Trimming removed 2 bases from V and 2 bases from J; junction bases left unmatched: 3. Germline CDR1 is KGHSH and CDR2 is LQKENI. The CDR3 extends over 16 amino acids. The CDR3 is CASSPKTSGNTGELFF. The CDR3 DNA is TGTGCCAGCTCACCAAAGACTAGCGGCAACACCGGGGAGCTGTTTTTT.

This clone has just a few counts. The chain has TRBV30 and TRBJ2-7; D uncertain. The CDR3 contains 12 residues. The V gene's germline CDR1 is GTSNPN and CDR2 SVGIG (reference sequence). V dropped 0 bases and J dropped 10 bases, with 13 bases sitting between them. The CDR3 nucleotides are TGTGCCTGGAGTGTAGGCGAGTCTGTTCAGTACTTC. Translated, it gives CAWSVGESVQYF. Full variable domain (remainder filled in from reference TRBV30 and TRBJ2-7): SQTIHQWPATLVQPVGSPLSLECTVEGTSNPNLYWYRQAAGRGLQLLFYSVGIGQISSEVPQNLSASRPQDRQFILSSKKLLLSDSGFYLCAWSVGESVQYFGPGTRLTVT.

This clone was detected only a few times. The chain couples TRBV19 to TRBJ2-4, with D maybe TRBD2 (5 bases). The CDR3 is 14 amino acids. CDR1 and CDR2 from the germline V gene are LNHDA and SQIVND (reference sequence). Trimming left V 4 bases short and J 9 bases short, with 16 bases between. Here the CDR3 reads CASSTEPSRTIQYF. The CDR3 bases are TGTGCCAGTAGTACAGAGCCTAGCAGGACCATTCAGTACTTC. Full variable domain (rest looked up from reference TRBV19 and TRBJ2-4): DGGITQSPKYLFRKEGQNVTLSCEQNLNHDAMYWYRQDPGQGLRLIYYSQIVNDFQKGDIAEGYSVSREKKESFPLTVTSAQKNPTAFYLCASSTEPSRTIQYFGAGTRLSVL.

CDR3 DNA sequence: TGCGCCAGCAGCCAAGATACGGGGGCGGGAGATACGCAGTATTTT. Translation gives CASSQDTGAGDTQYF. This chain joins TRBV4-3 and TRBJ2-3; the D gene could be TRBD1 or TRBD2 (6 bases each). The CDR3 has 15 amino acids. V was shortened by 0 bases and J by 5 bases, with 12 bases between the two germline ends. Germline loops: CDR1 LGHNA, CDR2 YSLEER.